This T cell receptor (beta chain) was profiled in a study of blood T cell repertoires in COVID-19. At the level of the study: There were acute and convalescent COVID-19 samples, and they came from the United States, Italy and Spain. PBMCs, B-cell-depleted T cells, or T cells provided the cDNA or gDNA that made up the material.

The V gene's germline CDR1 is SGHVS and CDR2 FNYEAQ. V lost 3 bases and J 5 bases, leaving 14 bases between the germline ends. CDR3 length: 15 amino acids. In the study's own analysis: From reference gene primer amplification, estimates of nucleated cell counts were derived. Measured with immunoSEQ multiplex PCR; TCRdb has only the in-frame clones, and not every one. The V and J calls and clone size were taken over from that table, and D and trimming were inferred from the DNA. The repertoire holds 35,000 to 45,000 clones, 77% seen once, with 25% to 35% in the top ten. Sample: peripheral blood. The J gene is TRBJ2-1, the V gene TRBV7-6, with unresolved D. The sequence was obtained from a woman aged 70-85 years with acute or convalescent COVID-19. CDR3 DNA sequence: TGTGCCAGCAGCTTTCGTCCCTTCGAGGACAATGAGCAGTTCTTC. It translates to CASSFRPFEDNEQFF.